The 8 T cell receptor beta chains given below trace back to one sample, sequenced in a study of blood T cell repertoires in COVID-19. The protocol was immunoSEQ multiplex PCR, while the TCRdb copy is restricted to in-frame clones and leaves out a portion. The sample has about 330,000 clones; less than 90% are singletons. Sequencing was done on a sample of PBMCs or T cells enriched from blood (not recorded which). Receptors were obtained from a woman in her 30s who had recovered from COVID-19.

Comments on this clone: Relative to the germline gene, one junction end is altered; a read error may explain this. This chain connects TRBV2 to TRBJ1-6; weak D call: TRBD1 (5 bases). The CDR3 totals 15 residues. Germline loops: CDR1 SNHLY, CDR2 FYNNEI. This CDR3 reads CATSSLGAQDSPLHF. CDR3 sequence (DNA): TGTGCCACCAGTTCTTTAGGGGCGCAAGATTCACCCCTCCACTTT.

This chain joins TRBV30 and TRBJ1-2; TRBD1 agrees at 8 bases. The germline V gene has CDR1 GTSNPN and CDR2 SVGIG (reference sequence). J was trimmed by 5 bases and V by 4 bases; bases with no gene match: 3. The length of the CDR3 is 12 residues. This CDR3 reads CAWMTGEYGYTF. The DNA of the CDR3 is TGTGCCTGGATGACAGGGGAGTATGGCTACACCTTC.

This clone is medium-sized in the sample. The genes are TRBV9 and TRBJ1-1; perhaps TRBD1 as D (6 bases). The germline V gene encodes CDR1 SGDLS and CDR2 YYNGEE. The CDR3 has 15 residues. Trimming removed 0 bases from V and 1 base from J, with 10 bases in between. DNA of the CDR3: TGTGCCAGCAGCGTAGGGGACATGTCGAACACTGAAGCTTTCTTT. Amino acid sequence: CASSVGDMSNTEAFF.

DNA for the CDR3: TGTGCCACCGCCGCGACGGGGAACACTGAAGCTTTCTTT. Translating gives CATAATGNTEAFF. The chain joins TRBV10-3 to TRBJ1-1; D gene uncertain. The CDR3 runs to 13 residues. The V and J ends lost 10 bases and 1 base respectively, with 13 bases between them. Per germline, CDR1 ENHRY and CDR2 SYGVKD.

The genes are TRBV5-1 and TRBJ1-1; D is unclear. This CDR3 has 15 residues. Deletions cut 5 bases from V and 4 bases from J, with 18 bases between. Germline V CDR1 and CDR2: SGHRS, YFSETQ. DNA for the CDR3: TGCGCCAGCAGAGAAACAGTGACCGTCGGCACTGAAGCTTTCTTT. As protein: CASRETVTVGTEAFF. Complete variable domain (other parts from reference TRBV5-1 and TRBJ1-1): KAGVTQTPRYLIKTRGQQVTLSCSPISGHRSVSWYQQTPGQGLQFLFEYFSETQRNKGNFPGRFSGRQFSNSRSEMNVSTLELGDSALYLCASRETVTVGTEAFFGQGTRLTVV.

The chain carries TRBV18 and TRBJ2-3; D may be TRBD2 (7 bases). Germline lookup yields CDR1 KGHSH and CDR2 LQKENI. V was trimmed by 1 base and J by 0 bases, leaving 17 bases between them. There are 18 residues in the CDR3. The CDR3 DNA is TGTGCCAGCTCACCACTCAGAGGGGGGGGATCTAGCACAGATACGCAGTATTTT. Its translation is CASSPLRGGGSSTDTQYF.

The genes are TRBV6-5 and TRBJ2-3; D is undetermined. The V and J ends lost 6 bases and 3 bases respectively, with 10 bases between them. CDR1 is MNHEY, CDR2 SVGAGI, per germline. The CDR3 totals 13 residues. The CDR3 region has the DNA TGTGCCAGCAGCCTCAGGAAAACAGATACGCAGTATTTT. Amino acids: CASSLRKTDTQYF.

This clone was counted a single time. This rearrangement joins TRBV7-2 to TRBJ1-1; no clear D. Germline-derived CDR1 and CDR2 are SGHTA and FQGNSA. CDR3 length: 13 amino acids. The V gene lost 1 base and the J gene lost 8 bases, with 11 bases spanning the gap. CDR3 sequence (DNA): TGTGCCAGCAGCTTAGTGAATGCCAGGGAAGCTTTCTTT. It translates to CASSLVNAREAFF.